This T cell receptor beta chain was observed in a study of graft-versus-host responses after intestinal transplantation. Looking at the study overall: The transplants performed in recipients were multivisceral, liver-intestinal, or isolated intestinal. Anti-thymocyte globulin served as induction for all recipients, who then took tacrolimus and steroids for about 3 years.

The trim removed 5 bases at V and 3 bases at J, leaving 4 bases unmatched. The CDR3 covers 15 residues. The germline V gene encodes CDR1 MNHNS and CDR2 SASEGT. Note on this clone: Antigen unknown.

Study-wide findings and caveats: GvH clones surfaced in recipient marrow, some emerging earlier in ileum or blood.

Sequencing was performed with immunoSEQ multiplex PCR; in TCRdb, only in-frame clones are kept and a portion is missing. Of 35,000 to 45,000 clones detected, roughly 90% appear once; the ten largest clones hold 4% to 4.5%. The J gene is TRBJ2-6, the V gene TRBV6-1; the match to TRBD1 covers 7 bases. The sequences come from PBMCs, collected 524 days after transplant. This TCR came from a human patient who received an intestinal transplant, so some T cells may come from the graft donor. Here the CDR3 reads CASSTGVLGANVLTF. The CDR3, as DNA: TGTGCCAGCAGTACAGGGGTCCTTGGGGCCAACGTCCTGACTTTC.